What follows are 22 T cell receptor beta chains derived from one specimen sequenced in a study of shared clonotypes between healthy human individuals. The method was immunoSEQ multiplex PCR; TCRdb's version includes in-frame clones alone and lacks a portion of them. The profile shows around 1.6 million clones, 95% to 99% of them singletons. Sequences were obtained from naive CD4+ T cells sorted from blood. Regarding subset: CD45RA+ positively selected. Receptor source: a man aged 30-40 years in good health.

The V gene is TRBV5-4, the J gene TRBJ2-3, with 8 bases that match TRBD2. The V gene's germline CDR1 is SGHNT and CDR2 YYREEE (reference sequence). This CDR3 region has 16 residues. V gave up 3 bases and J gave up 1 base; unmatched junction bases: 7. DNA of the CDR3: TGTGCCAGCAGCTCACTAGCGGAAGGGGGCACAGATACGCAGTATTTT. Translation gives CASSSLAEGGTDTQYF. Variable domain in full (rest from reference TRBV5-4 and TRBJ2-3): ETGVTQSPTHLIKTRGQQVTLRCSSQSGHNTVSWYQQALGQGPQFIFQYYREEENGRGNFPPRFSGLQFPNYSSELNVNALELDDSALYLCASSSLAEGGTDTQYFGPGTRLTVL.

The rearrangement uses TRBV19 and TRBJ1-4, with D possibly being TRBD1 (6 bases). This CDR3 contains 13 residues. Germline values: CDR1 LNHDA, CDR2 SQIVND (reference sequence). The V gene lost 6 bases and the J gene lost 8 bases, with 13 bases spanning the gap. CDR3 sequence reads: CASSNRDIEKLFF. Written as DNA, the CDR3 is TGTGCCAGTAGCAACCGGGACATCGAAAAACTGTTTTTT.

The chain has TRBV18 and TRBJ2-7, with 9 bases lining up with TRBD2. The CDR3 extends over 14 amino acids. Germline V gene lookup returns CDR1 KGHSH and CDR2 LQKENI. V trimming: 3 bases; J trimming: 2 bases; junction bases outside the gene matches: 2. CDR3 region: CASSPGLAAYEQYF. CDR3 DNA: TGTGCCAGCTCACCGGGACTAGCAGCCTACGAGCAGTACTTC.

V and J are TRBV30 and TRBJ2-7; D may be TRBD2 (6 bases). The V end lost 3 bases, the J end lost 2 bases, and 11 bases lay between the germline ends. Looked up from germline, CDR1 is GTSNPN and CDR2 is SVGIG (reference sequence). CDR3 size: 13 residues. CDR3 nucleotide sequence: TGTGCCTGGAGGGTTAGCGGAACCTACGAGCAGTACTTC. It translates to CAWRVSGTYEQYF.

The chain is built from TRBV9 and TRBJ2-3; 11 bases align to TRBD2. The CDR3 runs to 18 residues. V was pared by 0 bases and J by 4 bases, with 10 bases of the junction left unmatched. Per the germline V gene, CDR1 is SGDLS and CDR2 is YYNGEE. The CDR3 protein is CASSVATWASGRSDTQYF. In DNA form, the CDR3 reads TGTGCCAGCAGCGTAGCTACTTGGGCTAGCGGGAGGTCAGATACGCAGTATTTT.

The genes are TRBV2 and TRBJ1-2; 7 bases line up with TRBD1. V lost 7 bases to trimming and J lost 2 bases; unmatched junction nucleotides: 7. This CDR3 is 14 amino acids long. The germline CDR1 and CDR2 sequences are SNHLY and FYNNEI. This CDR3 reads CASTGGLANYGYTF. The DNA for the CDR3 is TGTGCCAGCACAGGGGGTTTAGCGAACTATGGCTACACCTTC.

The chain combines TRBV9 with TRBJ1-1; 8 bases fit TRBD1. Germline trimming cut 0 bases from V and 4 bases from J; bases unmatched to any gene: 5. This CDR3 comprises 15 residues. Germline V CDR1 and CDR2: SGDLS, YYNGEE. The CDR3 DNA is TGTGCCAGCAGCGTAGCCTGGGACAGGACCACTGAAGCTTTCTTT. Translation gives CASSVAWDRTTEAFF.

This chain connects TRBV5-6 to TRBJ2-7, with 7 bases matching TRBD1. There are 15 residues in the CDR3. V gave up 3 bases and J gave up 3 bases; unmatched junction bases: 9. Germline CDR1 and CDR2: SGHDT and YYEEEE. CDR3 amino acids: CASSSRQGFYYEQYF. CDR3 nucleotides: TGTGCCAGCAGCTCAAGACAGGGCTTCTACTACGAGCAGTACTTC.

J is TRBJ2-1 and V is TRBV27, with D possibly TRBD2 on 5 matching bases. V lost 6 bases and J 0 bases, leaving 21 bases between the germline ends. Germline V lookup: CDR1 MNHEY, CDR2 SMNVEV (reference sequence). The CDR3 runs 18 residues. CDR3 region: CASRRETHYISSYNEQFF. The CDR3 region has the DNA TGTGCCAGCAGGAGGGAGACCCACTATATAAGCTCCTACAATGAGCAGTTCTTC.

The V and J genes are TRBV29-1 and TRBJ1-2; possibly TRBD1 for D (5 bases). V was pared by 3 bases and J by 3 bases, with 14 bases between. The CDR3 has 14 amino acids. Germline loops: CDR1 SQVTM, CDR2 ANQGSEA. DNA for the CDR3: TGCAGCGTTGAGGACCTGATGGGGGACTATGGCTACACCTTC. Its translation is CSVEDLMGDYGYTF.

V and J are TRBV19 and TRBJ2-1, with D perhaps matching TRBD2 (6 bases). The CDR3 contains 16 residues. Trimming took 4 bases from V and 2 from J, leaving 15 bases between them. Germline V gene data show CDR1 as LNHDA and CDR2 as SQIVND (reference sequence). The CDR3 DNA is TGTGCCAGTAGTAGCGAACCGGGACTCCCCTACAATGAGCAGTTCTTC. Protein sequence: CASSSEPGLPYNEQFF.

The sample holds one count of this clone. At the DNA level, this CDR3 is encoded by other sequences in the same sample as well. This chain connects TRBV10-3 to TRBJ1-2; 11 nucleotides line up with TRBD1. Per germline, CDR1 ENHRY and CDR2 SYGVKD. V gave up 4 bases and J gave up 2 bases; unmatched junction bases: 0. This CDR3 comprises 14 residues. CDR3 coding DNA: TGTGCCATCAGTGGGACAGGGGGCAACTATGGCTACACCTTC. Amino acids: CAISGTGGNYGYTF.

This sequence joins TRBV7-2 and TRBJ2-2; 12 bases agree with TRBD2. V trimming: 8 bases; J trimming: 2 bases; junction bases outside the gene matches: 3. This CDR3 has 15 residues. CDR1 is SGHTA and CDR2 is FQGNSA in the germline V gene. CDR3 in amino acids: CASELAGGNTGELFF. CDR3 nucleotide sequence: TGTGCCAGCGAACTAGCGGGAGGCAACACCGGGGAGCTGTTTTTT.

The rearrangement links TRBV5-1 to TRBJ2-1, with TRBD2 identical over 10 bases. V was pared by 0 bases and J by 10 bases, with 7 bases of the junction left unmatched. The CDR3 loop spans 15 amino acids. Germline CDR1 reads SGHRS; CDR2 reads YFSETQ. DNA for the CDR3: TGCGCCAGCAGCTTGGCGGCTAGCGGGAGCGACGAGCAGTTCTTC. Translating it yields CASSLAASGSDEQFF.

The chain is built from TRBV9 and TRBJ2-1; no reliable D call. The CDR3 spans 13 residues. V lost 0 bases, J lost 8 bases, and 9 bases lay in between. Per germline, CDR1 SGDLS and CDR2 YYNGEE. As DNA, the CDR3 is TGTGCCAGCAGCGTAGCTAACGGATATGAGCAGTTCTTC. This codes for CASSVANGYEQFF.

The V call is TRBV5-1, the J call TRBJ2-6; D remains ambiguous. Germline CDR1 and CDR2: SGHRS and YFSETQ. This CDR3 spans 15 amino acids. V was trimmed by 1 base and J by 0 bases, leaving 5 bases between them. The CDR3 spells CASSLIGSGANVLTF. For the CDR3, the DNA is TGCGCCAGCAGCTTGATAGGCTCTGGGGCCAACGTCCTGACTTTC.

This clone was detected only once. V and J are TRBV28 and TRBJ2-7; no clear D. Germline V CDR1 and CDR2: MDHEN, SYDVKM. Deletions cut 7 bases from V and 4 bases from J, with 17 bases between. This CDR3 region has 14 residues. The CDR3 coding sequence is TGTGCCAGCAAAGGTCCCCTTGCTTCATACGAGCAGTACTTC. This sequence encodes CASKGPLASYEQYF.

This chain links TRBV5-1 with TRBJ2-7; D is undetermined. CDR3 size: 13 residues. Trimming left V 2 bases short and J 5 bases short, with 11 bases between. The germline V gene has CDR1 SGHRS and CDR2 YFSETQ. The CDR3 DNA reads TGCGCCAGCAGCTTCGACGCTCTCAACGAGCAGTACTTC. Protein sequence: CASSFDALNEQYF. Variable domain in full (rest from reference TRBV5-1 and TRBJ2-7): KAGVTQTPRYLIKTRGQQVTLSCSPISGHRSVSWYQQTPGQGLQFLFEYFSETQRNKGNFPGRFSGRQFSNSRSEMNVSTLELGDSALYLCASSFDALNEQYFGPGTRLTVT.

The genes are TRBV5-1 and TRBJ2-2, with TRBD2 identical over 13 bases. This CDR3 contains 17 residues. Trimming at V came to 4 bases and at J to 6 bases, leaving 9 bases not matched to a gene. Germline CDR1 SGHRS, CDR2 YFSETQ. In nucleotides, the CDR3 is TGCGCCAGCAGCCTTGGACTAGCGGGAGCATTATCCGGGGAGCTGTTTTTT. Protein product: CASSLGLAGALSGELFF.

This chain uses TRBV19 with TRBJ2-3; 9 bases align to TRBD1. There are 16 residues in the CDR3. CDR1 is LNHDA and CDR2 is SQIVND in the germline V gene (reference sequence). V trimming: 6 bases; J trimming: 0 bases; junction bases outside the gene matches: 7. In nucleotides, the CDR3 is TGTGCCAGTAGGGACCGGGACAGGGCCAGCACAGATACGCAGTATTTT. Translated, it gives CASRDRDRASTDTQYF.

This clone has just one count. The chain is built from TRBV19 and TRBJ1-1; D ambiguous. The CDR3 spans 12 residues. Germline loops: CDR1 LNHDA, CDR2 SQIVND (reference sequence). The V and J ends lost 6 bases and 5 bases respectively, with 10 bases between them. CDR3 DNA sequence: TGTGCCAGTAGCCTCTGGGGAACTGAAGCTTTCTTT. This gives the protein CASSLWGTEAFF.

CDR3 in amino acids: CASSFPRRQLPGANVLTF. For the CDR3, the DNA is TGTGCCAGCAGCTTTCCCCGGAGGCAGCTTCCTGGGGCCAACGTCCTGACTTTC. The chain links TRBV11-2 to TRBJ2-6; tentatively, D is TRBD2 (5 bases). Germline values: CDR1 SGHAT, CDR2 FQNNGV. V dropped 3 bases and J dropped 2 bases, with 17 bases sitting between them. The CDR3 runs 18 residues.